The clone carrying this T cell receptor (beta chain) turned up a few times. This specimen belongs to a study of control samples from healthy donors and cancer patients. Profiling relied on immunoSEQ multiplex PCR, and the TCRdb table lists in-frame clones only, not all of them. The table lists tens of thousands of clones, around 90% of them singletons. V gave up 4 bases and J gave up 8 bases, with 12 bases separating them. The CDR3 extends over 14 amino acids. Germline V gene data show CDR1 as LGHNA and CDR2 as YNFKEQ. The source of this sequence is a man aged 60 to 69 with colorectal cancer. The rearrangement links TRBV4-2 to TRBJ1-6; D unclear. The source material was PBMCs. The CDR3 region is CASSPDRRDSPLHF. CDR3 nucleotides: TGTGCCAGCAGCCCGGATCGTAGGGATTCACCCCTCCACTTT.